This TCR beta chain was sequenced during a study of blood T cell repertoires in COVID-19. Study-wide background: From T cells, B-cell-depleted T cells, or PBMCs came the material, which was cDNA or gDNA.

This clone came up a few times. Germline loops: CDR1 MNHEY, CDR2 SVGAGI. V was cut by 6 bases and J by 6 bases, with 11 bases left in between. The CDR3 contains 13 residues. In the original analysis: Nucleated cell number was recorded as an estimate derived from reference gene primer amplification. Only in-frame clones appear in the TCRdb table, and some are missing; sequencing was by immunoSEQ multiplex PCR. That table is the source of V, J and clone size, and D and trimming were worked out from the DNA. The sample has 150,000 to 190,000 clones, approximately 79% seen once. In assigning cohorts, the study relied on participant-reported clinical history. Two negative PCRs, clearance, or symptom resolution characterized the recovered Cohort 3 donors.

The sequence derives from a man aged 45-65 years who had recovered from COVID-19. The chain uses TRBV6-5 and TRBJ2-2, with D perhaps TRBD2 (5 bases). Specimen: PBMCs or T cells enriched from blood (not recorded which). In nucleotides, the CDR3 is TGTGCCAGCAGACGTACCGGGGCCGGGGAGCTGTTTTTT. Translation: CASRRTGAGELFF.